The source of this T cell receptor (beta chain) is a study of T cell responses to AZD1222 COVID-19 vaccine. Overall study findings and caveats: Increases in Spike-specific TCR breadth and depth were seen after two AZD1222 doses. The CD4 TCRs associated with vaccination extended across spike and predominated at 160-218 and 743-854. The study identified only a handful of AZD1222 recipients as seropositive at baseline.

As for this clone: Its antigen remains unknown.

The CDR3 is made up of 17 amino acids. Sequencing was performed with immunoSEQ multiplex PCR; in TCRdb, only in-frame clones are kept and a portion is missing. The repertoire holds approximately 140,000 clones, with 90% as singletons. The chain joins TRBV21-1 to TRBJ1-5; the table gives TRBD1 as D, unverified against the DNA. TRBV21-1 is a recognized pseudogene. The starting material was peripheral blood, obtained on day 0 of AZD1222 vaccination. The sequence came from an adult in good health. The CDR3 DNA reads as TGTGCCAGCAGCTCCGTTTTCAGGGGGTCAGGCAATCAGCCCCAGCATTTT. This codes for CASSSVFRGSGNQPQHF.